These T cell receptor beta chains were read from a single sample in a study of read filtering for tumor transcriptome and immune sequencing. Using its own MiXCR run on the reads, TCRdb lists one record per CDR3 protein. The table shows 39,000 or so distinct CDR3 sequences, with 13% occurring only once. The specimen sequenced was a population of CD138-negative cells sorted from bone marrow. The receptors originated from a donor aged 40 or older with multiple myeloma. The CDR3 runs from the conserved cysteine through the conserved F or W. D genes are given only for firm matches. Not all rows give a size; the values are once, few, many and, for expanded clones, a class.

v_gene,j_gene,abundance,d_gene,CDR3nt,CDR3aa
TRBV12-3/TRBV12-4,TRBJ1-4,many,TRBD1,TGTGCCAGCAGTCCCGGACAGGGAGGATATGAAAAACTGTTTTTT,CASSPGQGGYEKLFF
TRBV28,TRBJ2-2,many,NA,TGTGCCAGCAGTTCACCAACGGCGGGAAAGAACGGGGAGCTGTTTTTT,CASSSPTAGKNGELFF
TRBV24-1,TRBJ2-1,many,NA,TGTGCCACCAGTGATCCCCACCTCAAAGAGCAGTCCTTC,CATSDPHLKEQSF
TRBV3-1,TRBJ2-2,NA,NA,TGTGCCAGCCCCGCCGGGGGGAACACCGGGGAGCTGTTTTTT,CASPAGGNTGELFF
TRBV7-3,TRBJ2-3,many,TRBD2,TGTGCCAGCAGCTCGCCCGGACTAGCGGGAGGGACAGATACGCAGTATTTT,CASSSPGLAGGTDTQYF
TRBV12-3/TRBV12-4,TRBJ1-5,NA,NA,TGTGCCAGCAGTTTGTGGCAGGGTGGGAATCAGCCCCAGCATTTT,CASSLWQGGNQPQHF
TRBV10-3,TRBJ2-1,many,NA,TGTGCCATCAGGAGACAGGTCGCCGTCCAATTGGACAATGAGCAGTTCTTC,CAIRRQVAVQLDNEQFF
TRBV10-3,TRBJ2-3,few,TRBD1,TGTGCCATCAGTGACCGACAGGGGTCTACAGATACGCCGTATTTT,CAISDRQGSTDTPYF
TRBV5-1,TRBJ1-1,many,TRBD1,TGCGCCAGCACAGGGGGCACTGAAGCTTTCTTT,CASTGGTEAFF
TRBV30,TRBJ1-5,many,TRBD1,TGTGCCGGAAGGACAGGGGGCTTGGGTCAGCCCCAGCATTTT,CAGRTGGLGQPQHF
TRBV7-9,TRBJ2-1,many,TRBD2,TGTGCCAGCAGCCGCAGCGGGAGCGTCTTTCCCGATGAGCAGTTCTTC,CASSRSGSVFPDEQFF
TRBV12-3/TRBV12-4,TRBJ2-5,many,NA,TGTGCCAGCAACTCTGGAGCGGAGGAGACCCAGTACTTC,CASNSGAEETQYF
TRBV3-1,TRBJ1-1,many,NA,TGTGCCAGCAGCGAAAGAGGGAGTCGAGCTTTCTTT,CASSERGSRAFF
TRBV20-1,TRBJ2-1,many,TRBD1,TGCAGTGCTAGAGATCAGGACAGGGTCAATGAGCAGTTCTTC,CSARDQDRVNEQFF
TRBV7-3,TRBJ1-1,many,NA,TGTGCCAGCAGCTTAATGGGCAACTTACAGCCTGAAGCTTTCTTT,CASSLMGNLQPEAFF
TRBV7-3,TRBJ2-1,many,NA,TGTGCCAGCAGCCCGGGTAGCGTGGGCAATGAGCAGTTCTTC,CASSPGSVGNEQFF
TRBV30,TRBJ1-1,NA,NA,TGTGCCTGGAGGACCGCCTGGGGCACTGAAGCTTTCTTT,CAWRTAWGTEAFF
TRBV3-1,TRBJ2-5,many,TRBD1,TGTGCCAGCAGCGGCCGGGACAGGGGGTGGGGAGAGACCCAGTACTTC,CASSGRDRGWGETQYF
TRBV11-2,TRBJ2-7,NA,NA,TGTGCCAGCAGCTTGTGGCAGGGCTACGAGCAGTACTTC,CASSLWQGYEQYF
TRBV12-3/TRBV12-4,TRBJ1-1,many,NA,TGTGCCAGCAGACTGAGCACTGAAGCTTTCTTT,CASRLSTEAFF
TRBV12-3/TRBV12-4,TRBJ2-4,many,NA,TGTGCCAGCAGTGCCAAAGAACTAGCCAAAAACATTCAGTACTTC,CASSAKELAKNIQYF
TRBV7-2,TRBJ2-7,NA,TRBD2,TGTGCCAGCAGCCCCTCCCGACTAGCGGGGGGGAGGGAGCAGTACTTC,CASSPSRLAGGREQYF
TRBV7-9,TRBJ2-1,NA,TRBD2,TGTGCCAGCAGCTTAGGACTAGCGGGAGTCTACCTTGAGCAGTTCTTC,CASSLGLAGVYLEQFF
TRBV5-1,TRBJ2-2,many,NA,TGCGCCAGCAGCTCGACCGGGGAGCTGTTTTTT,CASSSTGELFF
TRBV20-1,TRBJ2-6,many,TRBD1,TGCAGTGCCCCGACAGGGGGGAACTCTGGGGCCAACGTCCTGACTTTC,CSAPTGGNSGANVLTF
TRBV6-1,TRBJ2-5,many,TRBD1,TGTGCCAGCAGTGAGGGACAGGCTCACCAAGAGACCCAGTACTTC,CASSEGQAHQETQYF
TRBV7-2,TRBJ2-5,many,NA,TGTGCCAGCAAGAACGGGGGCCTCATGGGGGAGACCCAGTACTTC,CASKNGGLMGETQYF
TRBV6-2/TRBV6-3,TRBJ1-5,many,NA,TGTGCCAGCAGTAAACCGGGACATAGCAATCAGCCCCAGCATTTT,CASSKPGHSNQPQHF
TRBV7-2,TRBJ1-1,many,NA,TGTGCCAGCAGCTTAGTCTCGATGGAGGGCACTGAAGCTTTCTTT,CASSLVSMEGTEAFF
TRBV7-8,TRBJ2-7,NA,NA,TGTGCCAGCAGCCCCCGCGTGGGCAACTACGAGCAGTACTTC,CASSPRVGNYEQYF
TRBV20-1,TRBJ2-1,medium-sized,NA,TGCAGTTATCGTCTTAGGGATGAGCAGTTCTTC,CSYRLRDEQFF
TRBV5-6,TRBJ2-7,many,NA,TGTGCCAGCAGCTGGGAACTTCAGCGTGAGCAGTACTTC,CASSWELQREQYF
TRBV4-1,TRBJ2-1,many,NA,TGCGCCAGCAGCCAAGAAGCTAGCGCATACTACAATGAGCAGTTCTTC,CASSQEASAYYNEQFF
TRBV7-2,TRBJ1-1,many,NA,TGTGCCAGCAGGGTTGGGGAAGGGAACACTGAAGCTTTCTTT,CASRVGEGNTEAFF
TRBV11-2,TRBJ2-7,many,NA,TGTGCCAGCAGCTTAGAAGCGGTCTCCTTGCCTATGCAGTACTTC,CASSLEAVSLPMQYF
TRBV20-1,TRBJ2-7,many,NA,TGCAGTGCTAGAGAGGGATCGGGAGTAGACGAGCAGTACTTC,CSAREGSGVDEQYF
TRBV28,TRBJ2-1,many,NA,TGTGCCAGCAGGGCAAGTACCTATGAGCAGTTCTTC,CASRASTYEQFF
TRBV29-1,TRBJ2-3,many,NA,TGCAGCGTGAGCGGGAGCACAGATACGCAGTATTTT,CSVSGSTDTQYF